These 2 T cell receptor beta chains were sequenced from one sample in a study of cytomegalovirus exposure and HLA in healthy donors. This PCR relied on a set of 60 Vbeta primers and 13 Jbeta primers. Sequencing used immunoSEQ multiplex PCR; TCRdb keeps in-frame clones, though not all of them. Recorded for this sample: 55,000 to 65,000 clones. Sequenced material: PBMCs. These receptors came from a woman aged 18 to 35 in good health and CMV-seronegative.

The gene calls are TRBV29-1 and TRBJ1-1; D unclear. The V gene's germline CDR1 is SQVTM and CDR2 ANQGSEA. This CDR3 contains 11 residues. V lost 7 bases, J lost 7 bases, and 13 bases lay in between. CDR3 in DNA: TGCAGCGCCCTATCCGGGGTTGAAGCTTTCTTT. Translating it yields CSALSGVEAFF.

The chain recombines TRBV9 with TRBJ1-1; 8 positions agree with TRBD1. J lost 4 bases, V lost 4 bases, and 9 bases had no gene match. The CDR3 runs to 15 residues. Germline values: CDR1 SGDLS, CDR2 YYNGEE. The chain's CDR3 is CASSYSPQGATEAFF. The DNA for the CDR3 is TGTGCCAGCAGCTATTCCCCTCAGGGGGCCACTGAAGCTTTCTTT.